The rows below give T cell receptor beta chains drawn from one sample of a study of cytomegalovirus exposure and HLA in healthy donors. TCRdb's table, derived via immunoSEQ multiplex PCR, lists solely in-frame clones and lacks some. The profile covers under 200,000 clones, with 55% to 65% appearing a single time and about 2.9% taken by the ten largest. Sequencing used PBMCs. The receptors derive from a man aged 35-49 years in good health and CMV-seronegative. CDR3s include the opening cysteine and the closing phenylalanine or tryptophan. Each record gives: V gene, J gene, clone size, D gene, CDR3 length, CDR3 DNA, CDR3 protein. A D gene is named only where the DNA matches it firmly. Clone size is stated in some rows and not others, as once, few, many or a class when expanded.

v_call: TRBV2
j_call: TRBJ1-2
clone_size: few
d_call: TRBD1
cdr3_length: 13
cdr3_nt: TGTGCCACCGTACCAGGGGGTACCCTTGGCTACACCTTC
cdr3_aa: CATVPGGTLGYTF

v_call: TRBV27
j_call: TRBJ2-7
clone_size: -
d_call: TRBD2
cdr3_length: 15
cdr3_nt: TGTGCCAGCAGTCAGACTAGCGGGGGGTCCTACGAGCAGTACTTC
cdr3_aa: CASSQTSGGSYEQYF

v_call: TRBV6-4
j_call: TRBJ1-2
clone_size: -
d_call: TRBD1
cdr3_length: 14
cdr3_nt: TGTGCCAGCAGTGAACAGGGGGCAAGCTATGGCTACACCTTC
cdr3_aa: CASSEQGASYGYTF

v_call: TRBV27
j_call: TRBJ1-4
clone_size: -
d_call: -
cdr3_length: 15
cdr3_nt: TGTGCCAGCAAGATGAGGACAGTCTCGAATGAAAAACTGTTTTTT
cdr3_aa: CASKMRTVSNEKLFF

v_call: TRBV30
j_call: TRBJ1-5
clone_size: few
d_call: -
cdr3_length: 13
cdr3_nt: TGTGCCTGGAGTGGGGCAGAATATCAGCCCCAGCATTTT
cdr3_aa: CAWSGAEYQPQHF

v_call: TRBV15
j_call: TRBJ2-7
clone_size: -
d_call: -
cdr3_length: 14
cdr3_nt: TGTGCCACCAGCTCTGCCTTATCCTCCTACGAGCAGTACTTC
cdr3_aa: CATSSALSSYEQYF

v_call: TRBV19
j_call: TRBJ1-2
clone_size: few
d_call: -
cdr3_length: 13
cdr3_nt: TGTGCCAGTAGTATCCAAGGGGTGGATGGCTACACCTTC
cdr3_aa: CASSIQGVDGYTF

v_call: TRBV2
j_call: TRBJ2-3
clone_size: -
d_call: -
cdr3_length: 15
cdr3_nt: TGTGCCAGCAGTTCCCGGGGGTATGGCACAGATACGCAGTATTTT
cdr3_aa: CASSSRGYGTDTQYF

v_call: TRBV2
j_call: TRBJ2-3
clone_size: -
d_call: TRBD1
cdr3_length: 15
cdr3_nt: TGTGCCAGCAGGGTGACAGGGAGTGGGACAGATACGCAGTATTTT
cdr3_aa: CASRVTGSGTDTQYF

v_call: TRBV9
j_call: TRBJ2-1
clone_size: -
d_call: -
cdr3_length: 15
cdr3_nt: TGTGCCAGCAGCGTATGGGAGCGTCCCTACAATGAGCAGTTCTTC
cdr3_aa: CASSVWERPYNEQFF

v_call: TRBV28
j_call: TRBJ2-1
clone_size: -
d_call: -
cdr3_length: 14
cdr3_nt: TGTGCCAGTCGGGAGTCCAGAATGGGCAATGAGCAGTTCTTC
cdr3_aa: CASRESRMGNEQFF

v_call: TRBV6-5
j_call: TRBJ2-7
clone_size: -
d_call: -
cdr3_length: 15
cdr3_nt: TGTGCCAGCAAATACAGGACCTCATACTCCTACGAGCAGTACTTC
cdr3_aa: CASKYRTSYSYEQYF

v_call: TRBV5-4
j_call: TRBJ2-7
clone_size: few
d_call: -
cdr3_length: 14
cdr3_nt: TGTGCCAGCAGCGTGGGACTTTTTACCTACGAGCAGTACTTC
cdr3_aa: CASSVGLFTYEQYF

v_call: TRBV27
j_call: TRBJ1-6
clone_size: few
d_call: -
cdr3_length: 16
cdr3_nt: TGTGCCAGCAGTCCAAGCGGCAGGACGGATAATTCACCCCTCCACTTT
cdr3_aa: CASSPSGRTDNSPLHF

v_call: TRBV11-2
j_call: TRBJ2-3
clone_size: -
d_call: TRBD2
cdr3_length: 15
cdr3_nt: TGTGCCAGTCAAAGAGGGACTAGCGGGTTTGATACGCAGTATTTT
cdr3_aa: CASQRGTSGFDTQYF

v_call: TRBV5-1
j_call: TRBJ1-5
clone_size: few
d_call: TRBD1
cdr3_length: 18
cdr3_nt: TGCGCCAGCAGCCAGGGGACAGGGAAACACTATAGCAATCAGCCCCAGCATTTT
cdr3_aa: CASSQGTGKHYSNQPQHF

v_call: TRBV5-4
j_call: TRBJ2-6
clone_size: -
d_call: -
cdr3_length: 16
cdr3_nt: TGTGCCAGCAGCCGTGCAGGGCTATCTGGGGCCAACGTCCTGACTTTC
cdr3_aa: CASSRAGLSGANVLTF

v_call: TRBV11-2
j_call: TRBJ2-3
clone_size: -
d_call: TRBD2
cdr3_length: 19
cdr3_nt: TGTGCCAGCAGCTTAGAGGGACTAGCGACCATGGGGGGCACAGATACGCAGTATTTT
cdr3_aa: CASSLEGLATMGGTDTQYF

v_call: TRBV7-9
j_call: TRBJ2-1
clone_size: -
d_call: TRBD1
cdr3_length: 12
cdr3_nt: TGTGCCAGCAGCTTAGCCGACAGGGTCCGGTTCTTC
cdr3_aa: CASSLADRVRFF

v_call: TRBV18
j_call: TRBJ1-1
clone_size: once
d_call: -
cdr3_length: 13
cdr3_nt: TGTGCCAGCTCACCTAGGGAGGTCACTGAAGCTTTCTTT
cdr3_aa: CASSPREVTEAFF

v_call: TRBV30
j_call: TRBJ2-1
clone_size: once
d_call: -
cdr3_length: 12
cdr3_nt: TGTGCCTGGAGTCTAGAGTACAATGAGCAGTTCTTC
cdr3_aa: CAWSLEYNEQFF

v_call: TRBV7-2
j_call: TRBJ1-2
clone_size: -
d_call: -
cdr3_length: 13
cdr3_nt: TGTGCCAGCAGCTTACAACAGAACTATGGCTACACCTTC
cdr3_aa: CASSLQQNYGYTF

v_call: TRBV5-8
j_call: TRBJ2-7
clone_size: few
d_call: -
cdr3_length: 14
cdr3_nt: TGTGCCAGCAGCTTTGGCGGAATTTTCTACGAGCAGTACTTC
cdr3_aa: CASSFGGIFYEQYF

v_call: TRBV7-8
j_call: TRBJ1-4
clone_size: -
d_call: TRBD1
cdr3_length: 15
cdr3_nt: TGTGCCAGCAGCAGGCGACAGGGGGCTAATGAAAAACTGTTTTTT
cdr3_aa: CASSRRQGANEKLFF